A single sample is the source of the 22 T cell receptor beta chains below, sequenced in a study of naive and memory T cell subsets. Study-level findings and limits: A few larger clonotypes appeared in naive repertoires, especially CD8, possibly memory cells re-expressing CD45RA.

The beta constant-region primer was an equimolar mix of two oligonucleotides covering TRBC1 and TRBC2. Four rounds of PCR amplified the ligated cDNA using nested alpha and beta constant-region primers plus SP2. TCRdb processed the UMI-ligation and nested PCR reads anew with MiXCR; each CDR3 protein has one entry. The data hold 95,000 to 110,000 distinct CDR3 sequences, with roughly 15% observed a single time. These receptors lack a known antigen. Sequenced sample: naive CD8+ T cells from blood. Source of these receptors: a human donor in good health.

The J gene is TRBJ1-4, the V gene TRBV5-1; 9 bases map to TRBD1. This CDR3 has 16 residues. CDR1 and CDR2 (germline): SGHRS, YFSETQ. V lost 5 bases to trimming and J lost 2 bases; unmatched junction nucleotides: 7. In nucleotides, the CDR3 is TGCGCCAGCAGTACCGGGACAGGGTGGACTAATGAAAAACTGTTTTTT. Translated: CASSTGTGWTNEKLFF.

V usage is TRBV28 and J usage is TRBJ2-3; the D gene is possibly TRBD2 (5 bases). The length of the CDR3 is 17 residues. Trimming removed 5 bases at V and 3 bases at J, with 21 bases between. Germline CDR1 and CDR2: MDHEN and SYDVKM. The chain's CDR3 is CASSPVSGGPGTDTQYF. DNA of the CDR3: TGTGCCAGCAGTCCAGTTTCCGGCGGGCCGGGGACAGATACGCAGTATTTT.

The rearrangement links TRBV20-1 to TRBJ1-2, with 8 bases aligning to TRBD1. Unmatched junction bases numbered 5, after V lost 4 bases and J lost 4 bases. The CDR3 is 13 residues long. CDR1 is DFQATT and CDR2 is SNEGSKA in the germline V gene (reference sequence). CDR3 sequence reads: CSANGQGGYGYTF. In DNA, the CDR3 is TGCAGTGCTAACGGACAGGGTGGCTATGGCTACACCTTC.

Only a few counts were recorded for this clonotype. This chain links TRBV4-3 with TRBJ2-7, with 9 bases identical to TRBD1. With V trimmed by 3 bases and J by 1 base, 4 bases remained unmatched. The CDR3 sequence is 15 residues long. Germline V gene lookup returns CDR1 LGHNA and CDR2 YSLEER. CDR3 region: CASSQRQGESYEQYF. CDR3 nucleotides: TGCGCCAGCAGCCAGAGACAGGGGGAGTCCTACGAGCAGTACTTC.

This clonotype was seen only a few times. CDR3 amino acids: CASSFASREYGYTF. The DNA of the CDR3 is TGTGCCAGCAGCTTCGCGAGTCGGGAATATGGCTACACCTTC. The V and J genes are TRBV13 and TRBJ1-2; unclear D gene. Trimming removed 3 bases from V and 5 bases from J, with 13 bases in between. Germline V gene data show CDR1 as PRHDT and CDR2 as FYEKMQ (reference sequence). The CDR3 runs 14 residues.

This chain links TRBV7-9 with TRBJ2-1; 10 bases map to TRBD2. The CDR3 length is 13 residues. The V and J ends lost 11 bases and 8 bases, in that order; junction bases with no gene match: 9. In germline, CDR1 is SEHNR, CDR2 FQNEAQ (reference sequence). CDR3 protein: CALFASGSDEQFF. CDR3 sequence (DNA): TGTGCCCTCTTTGCTAGCGGGAGTGATGAGCAGTTCTTC.

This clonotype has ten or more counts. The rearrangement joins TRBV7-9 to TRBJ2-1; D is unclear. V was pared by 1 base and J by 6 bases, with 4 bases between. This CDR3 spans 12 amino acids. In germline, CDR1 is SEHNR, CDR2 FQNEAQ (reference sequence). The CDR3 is CASSLESNEQFF. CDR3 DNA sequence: TGTGCCAGCAGCTTAGAAAGCAATGAGCAGTTCTTC.

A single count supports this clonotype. The CDR3 DNA sequence: TGTGCCAGCAGCGGGGGGACTAGCGGCACAGATACGCAGTATTTT. Amino acids: CASSGGTSGTDTQYF. The chain recombines TRBV5-4 with TRBJ2-3, with 10 bases lining up with TRBD2. The CDR3 has 15 amino acids. V dropped 4 bases and J dropped 1; count of bases not matched to a gene: 3. CDR1 is SGHNT and CDR2 is YYREEE in the germline V gene (reference sequence).

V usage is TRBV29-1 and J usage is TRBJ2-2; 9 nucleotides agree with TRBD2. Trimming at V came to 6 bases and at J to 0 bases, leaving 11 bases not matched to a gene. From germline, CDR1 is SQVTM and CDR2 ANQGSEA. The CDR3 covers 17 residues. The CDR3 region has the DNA TGCAGCGTGGTTACGGGACTAGCCGGGCCGAACACCGGGGAGCTGTTTTTT. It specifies CSVVTGLAGPNTGELFF.

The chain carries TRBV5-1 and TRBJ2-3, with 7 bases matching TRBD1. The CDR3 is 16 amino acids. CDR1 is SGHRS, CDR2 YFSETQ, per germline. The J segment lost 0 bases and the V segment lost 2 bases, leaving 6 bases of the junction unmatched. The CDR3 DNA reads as TGCGCCAGCAGCTTTAGACAGGGACAGAGCACAGATACGCAGTATTTT. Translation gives CASSFRQGQSTDTQYF. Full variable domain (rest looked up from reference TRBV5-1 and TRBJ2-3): KAGVTQTPRYLIKTRGQQVTLSCSPISGHRSVSWYQQTPGQGLQFLFEYFSETQRNKGNFPGRFSGRQFSNSRSEMNVSTLELGDSALYLCASSFRQGQSTDTQYFGPGTRLTVL.

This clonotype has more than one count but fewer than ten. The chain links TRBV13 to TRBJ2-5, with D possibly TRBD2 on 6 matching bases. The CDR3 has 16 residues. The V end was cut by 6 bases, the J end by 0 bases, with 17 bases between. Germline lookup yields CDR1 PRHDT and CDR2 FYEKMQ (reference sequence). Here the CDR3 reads CASSPTRGRHQETQYF. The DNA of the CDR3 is TGTGCCAGCAGTCCGACTAGGGGTCGTCACCAAGAGACCCAGTACTTC.

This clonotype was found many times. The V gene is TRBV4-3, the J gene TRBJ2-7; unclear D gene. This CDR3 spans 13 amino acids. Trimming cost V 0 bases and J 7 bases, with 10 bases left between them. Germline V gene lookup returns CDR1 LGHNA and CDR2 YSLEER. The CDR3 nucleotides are TGCGCCAGCAGCCAAGATCTGGGTGGAGAGCAGTACTTC. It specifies CASSQDLGGEQYF.

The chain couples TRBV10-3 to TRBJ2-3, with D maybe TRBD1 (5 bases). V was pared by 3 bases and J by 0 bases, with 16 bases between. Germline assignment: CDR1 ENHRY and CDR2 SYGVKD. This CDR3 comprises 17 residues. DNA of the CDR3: TGTGCCATCAGTGATCCAGGGCAGGGTTGGAGCACAGATACGCAGTATTTT. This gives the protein CAISDPGQGWSTDTQYF.

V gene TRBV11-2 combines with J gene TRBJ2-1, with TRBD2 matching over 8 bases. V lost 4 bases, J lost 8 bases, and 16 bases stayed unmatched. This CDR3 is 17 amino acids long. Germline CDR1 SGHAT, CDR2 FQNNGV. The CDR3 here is CASSSSGTGGALDEQFF. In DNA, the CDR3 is TGTGCCAGCAGCTCCTCGGGGACGGGGGGGGCTTTGGATGAGCAGTTCTTC. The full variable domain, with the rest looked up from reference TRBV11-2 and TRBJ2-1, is EAGVAQSPRYKIIEKRQSVAFWCNPISGHATLYWYQQILGQGPKLLIQFQNNGVVDDSQLPKDRFSAERLKGVDSTLKIQPAKLEDSAVYLCASSSSGTGGALDEQFFGPGTRLTVL.

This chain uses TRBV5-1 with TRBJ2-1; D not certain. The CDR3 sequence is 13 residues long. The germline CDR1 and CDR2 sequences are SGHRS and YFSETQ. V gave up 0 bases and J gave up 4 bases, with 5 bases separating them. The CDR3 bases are TGCGCCAGCAGCTTGGGGGATTACAATGAGCAGTTCTTC. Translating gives CASSLGDYNEQFF.

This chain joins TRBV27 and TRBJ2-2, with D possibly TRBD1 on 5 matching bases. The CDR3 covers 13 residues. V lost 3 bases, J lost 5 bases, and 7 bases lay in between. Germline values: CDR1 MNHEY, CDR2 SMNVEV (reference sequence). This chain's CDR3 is CASSFRGTGELFF. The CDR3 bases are TGTGCCAGCAGTTTTAGGGGAACCGGGGAGCTGTTTTTT.

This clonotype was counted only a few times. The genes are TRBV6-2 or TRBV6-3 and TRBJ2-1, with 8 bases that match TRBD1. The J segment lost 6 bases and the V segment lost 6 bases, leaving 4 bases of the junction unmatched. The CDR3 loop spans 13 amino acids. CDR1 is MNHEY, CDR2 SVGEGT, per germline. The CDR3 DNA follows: TGTGCCAGCAGCCGGACAGGGCCCAATGAGCAGTTCTTC. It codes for CASSRTGPNEQFF.

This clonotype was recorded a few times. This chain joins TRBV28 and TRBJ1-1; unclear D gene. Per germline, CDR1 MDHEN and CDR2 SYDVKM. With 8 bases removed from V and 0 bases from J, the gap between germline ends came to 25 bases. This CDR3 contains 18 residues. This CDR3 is CASSPFWRAAQMNTEAFF. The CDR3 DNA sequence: TGTGCCAGCTCCCCCTTCTGGAGGGCTGCTCAAATGAACACTGAAGCTTTCTTT.

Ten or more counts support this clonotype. The CDR3 loop is CASSGPTTTRTSGDTNEQFF. The CDR3 nucleotides read TGTGCCAGCAGTGGCCCGACTACAACAAGGACTAGCGGGGACACCAATGAGCAGTTCTTC. The rearrangement uses TRBV25-1 and TRBJ2-1; TRBD2 matches at 12 bases. Germline CDR1 reads MGHDK; CDR2 reads SYGVNS. V gave up 4 bases and J gave up 6 bases; unmatched junction bases: 19. The CDR3 totals 20 residues.

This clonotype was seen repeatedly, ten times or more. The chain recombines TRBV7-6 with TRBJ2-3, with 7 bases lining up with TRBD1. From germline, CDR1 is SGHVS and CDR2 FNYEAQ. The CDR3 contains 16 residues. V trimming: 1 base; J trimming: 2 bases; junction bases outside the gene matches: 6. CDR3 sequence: CASSLDRGSFTDTQYF. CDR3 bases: TGTGCCAGCAGCTTAGACAGGGGATCCTTCACAGATACGCAGTATTTT.

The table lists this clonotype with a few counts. The CDR3 nucleotides are TGTGCCAGCAGTCCTACTATAGGGGGGTTCGCGATAGACGAGCAGTACTTC. Its translation: CASSPTIGGFAIDEQYF. The chain carries TRBV27 and TRBJ2-7; D tentatively fits TRBD1 or TRBD2 (6 bases each). Trimming took 5 bases from V and 5 from J, leaving 25 bases between them. The CDR3 sequence is 17 residues long. CDR1 and CDR2 (germline): MNHEY, SMNVEV (reference sequence).

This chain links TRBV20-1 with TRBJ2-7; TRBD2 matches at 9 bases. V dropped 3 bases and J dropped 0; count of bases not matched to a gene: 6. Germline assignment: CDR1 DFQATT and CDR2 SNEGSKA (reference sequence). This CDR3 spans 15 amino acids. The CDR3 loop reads CSARGTSMSSYEQYF. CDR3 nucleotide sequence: TGCAGTGCTAGGGGGACTAGCATGAGCTCCTACGAGCAGTACTTC.